Each of the 15 T cell receptor beta chains below was sequenced from the same sample in a study. TCRdb re-derived calls from the RT-PCR reads in MiXCR, one entry per CDR3 protein. The data hold more than 600,000 distinct CDR3 sequences, with 12% to 15% observed a single time. The sequencing sample was made of memory CD4+ T cells from blood. Receptors were obtained from a female donor in good health, serving as a healthy control.

The V and J genes are TRBV7-2 and TRBJ2-7, with D perhaps matching TRBD1 or TRBD2 (6 bases each). The V gene's germline CDR1 is SGHTA and CDR2 FQGNSA. The CDR3 extends over 15 amino acids. Trimming pared 1 base from V and 0 bases from J, leaving 10 bases between. In nucleotides, the CDR3 is TGTGCCAGCAGCTTAGAGGGGGGTTTCTCCTACGAGCAGTACTTC. Translated: CASSLEGGFSYEQYF.

The chain has TRBV12-3 or TRBV12-4 and TRBJ2-5; 7 nucleotides agree with TRBD2. V shed 7 bases and J 1 base; nucleotides not matched to a gene: 6. The CDR3 is 14 residues long. This chain's CDR3 is CASIQGGSQETQYF. The CDR3 region has the DNA TGTGCCAGCATCCAGGGAGGGTCCCAAGAGACCCAGTACTTC.

This clonotype was detected only a few times. The rearrangement joins TRBV20-1 to TRBJ2-3, with 8 bases identical to TRBD1. Losses at the gene ends were 1 base for V and 2 bases for J; bases not matched to a gene: 2. Germline V gene lookup returns CDR1 DFQATT and CDR2 SNEGSKA (reference sequence). The CDR3 consists of 14 residues. CDR3 bases: TGCAGTGCTAGAGGGACAGGGACCACAGATACGCAGTATTTT. Translated: CSARGTGTTDTQYF.

The chain links TRBV30 to TRBJ2-2; D remains unclear. Deletions cut 0 bases from V and 2 bases from J, with 10 bases between. This CDR3 spans 15 amino acids. The V gene's germline CDR1 is GTSNPN and CDR2 SVGIG (reference sequence). For the CDR3, the DNA is TGTGCCTGGAGTGTAATGCTCCCCAACACCGGGGAGCTGTTTTTT. Amino acid sequence: CAWSVMLPNTGELFF. The full variable domain, rest sourced from reference TRBV30 and TRBJ2-2, is SQTIHQWPATLVQPVGSPLSLECTVEGTSNPNLYWYRQAAGRGLQLLFYSVGIGQISSEVPQNLSASRPQDRQFILSSKKLLLSDSGFYLCAWSVMLPNTGELFFGEGSRLTVL.

The table lists this clonotype with a few counts. This chain joins TRBV6-1 and TRBJ2-2; 11 bases line up with TRBD2. The germline gives CDR1 MNHNS, CDR2 SASEGT. V lost 4 bases, J lost 7 bases, and 17 bases stayed unmatched. The CDR3 runs 19 residues. In DNA form, the CDR3 reads TGTGCCAGCAGTGCAAAGGCTAGCGGGGGGCCTACCGCGCTCGGGGAGCTGTTTTTT. It yields the protein CASSAKASGGPTALGELFF.

This clonotype was counted only a few times. The chain combines TRBV7-9 with TRBJ1-5; D remains unclear. Between the trimmed V and J ends, which lost 1 base and 9 bases, there was a span of 13 bases. The CDR3 is made up of 14 amino acids. The V gene's germline CDR1 is SEHNR and CDR2 FQNEAQ (reference sequence). Here the CDR3 reads CASSLDGERAPQHF. The DNA for the CDR3 is TGTGCCAGCAGCTTAGATGGCGAAAGGGCGCCCCAGCATTTT. Looking up the rest from reference TRBV7-9 and TRBJ1-5 gives the full variable domain: DTGVSQNPRHKITKRGQNVTFRCDPISEHNRLYWYRQTLGQGPEFLTYFQNEAQLEKSRLLSDRFSAERPKGSFSTLEIQRTEQGDSAMYLCASSLDGERAPQHFGDGTRLSIL.

This clonotype was recorded at least ten times. The chain couples TRBV5-1 to TRBJ2-3; D is perhaps TRBD2 (6 bases). CDR1 SGHRS and CDR2 YFSETQ come from the germline V gene. The CDR3 runs to 13 residues. The ends were cut back, 4 bases at V and 6 bases at J, with 12 bases in the middle. CDR3 nucleotides: TGCGCCAGCAGCCCTCGGGAGAGGGATACGCAGTATTTT. Encoded protein: CASSPRERDTQYF.

Ten or more counts support this clonotype. The chain combines TRBV5-1 with TRBJ2-4; D gene uncertain. The germline V gene encodes CDR1 SGHRS and CDR2 YFSETQ. The CDR3 contains 16 residues. V gave up 0 bases and J gave up 2 bases, with 12 bases separating them. CDR3 in amino acids: CASSLGPYSTKNIQYF. CDR3 in DNA: TGCGCCAGCAGCTTGGGCCCATACTCGACCAAAAACATTCAGTACTTC. The complete variable domain, with remaining parts taken from reference TRBV5-1 and TRBJ2-4, reads KAGVTQTPRYLIKTRGQQVTLSCSPISGHRSVSWYQQTPGQGLQFLFEYFSETQRNKGNFPGRFSGRQFSNSRSEMNVSTLELGDSALYLCASSLGPYSTKNIQYFGAGTRLSVL.

A few counts support this clonotype. The CDR3 sequence: CASNSGGARQPQHF. The CDR3 DNA reads TGTGCCAGCAACTCTGGGGGGGCTAGGCAGCCCCAGCATTTT. The chain couples TRBV12-3 or TRBV12-4 to TRBJ1-5; D might be TRBD1 (6 bases). Trimming removed 7 bases from V and 7 bases from J, with 17 bases in between. The CDR3 sequence is 14 residues long.

The CDR3 DNA sequence: TGTGCCAGCACTTCGGGGGAATATGGCTACACCTTC. It is translated as CASTSGEYGYTF. This rearrangement joins TRBV28 to TRBJ1-2, with D perhaps TRBD1 (5 bases). Germline V CDR1 and CDR2: MDHEN, SYDVKM. The CDR3 is 12 amino acids. The germline V and J ends were trimmed by 7 bases and 5 bases, with 11 bases remaining between them.

This clonotype was detected a few times. V gene TRBV20-1 combines with J gene TRBJ1-4, with 10 positions matching TRBD1. The CDR3 spans 14 residues. With 2 bases clipped from V and 8 bases from J, the junction kept 5 bases outside the gene matches. Germline V gene sequence: CDR1 DFQATT, CDR2 SNEGSKA (reference sequence). CDR3 amino acids: CSARSPGQGEKLFF. Written as DNA, the CDR3 is TGCAGTGCTAGATCGCCGGGACAGGGGGAAAAACTGTTTTTT.

This clonotype was seen ten or more times. V usage is TRBV12-3 or TRBV12-4 and J usage is TRBJ1-2, with 7 nucleotides matching TRBD1. Trimming cost V 8 bases and J 6 bases; bases outside gene matches: 12. This CDR3 has 14 amino acids. The CDR3 region is CASGPHQGVNGYTF. The CDR3 DNA sequence: TGTGCCAGCGGACCGCACCAGGGGGTTAATGGCTACACCTTC.

This clonotype appeared many times. The chain couples TRBV27 to TRBJ1-4; TRBD1 agrees at 9 bases. This CDR3 comprises 14 residues. Germline V gene lookup returns CDR1 MNHEY and CDR2 SMNVEV (reference sequence). V lost 5 bases and J lost 13; bases outside the gene matches: 11. The CDR3 sequence is CASSHPGTGSVLFF. The CDR3 nucleotides are TGTGCCAGCAGTCATCCCGGGACAGGGTCTGTACTGTTTTTT.

V gene TRBV5-1 combines with J gene TRBJ2-1, with 11 bases lining up with TRBD2. The CDR3 sequence is 16 residues long. CDR1 is SGHRS and CDR2 is YFSETQ in the germline V gene. The J segment lost 0 bases and the V segment lost 3 bases, leaving 2 bases of the junction unmatched. CDR3: CASSWTSGLSYNEQFF. The CDR3, as DNA: TGCGCCAGCAGCTGGACTAGCGGGCTCTCCTACAATGAGCAGTTCTTC.

This clonotype came up many times. The chain links TRBV7-2 to TRBJ2-7; D is perhaps TRBD1 or TRBD2 (5 bases each). Germline V gene sequence: CDR1 SGHTA, CDR2 FQGNSA. V was shortened by 5 bases and J by 3 bases, with 17 bases between the two germline ends. The CDR3 is made up of 15 amino acids. The CDR3 region has the DNA TGTGCCAGCAGCCTGTTTTCGGGGCCGTACTACGAGCAGTACTTC. Encoded protein: CASSLFSGPYYEQYF.